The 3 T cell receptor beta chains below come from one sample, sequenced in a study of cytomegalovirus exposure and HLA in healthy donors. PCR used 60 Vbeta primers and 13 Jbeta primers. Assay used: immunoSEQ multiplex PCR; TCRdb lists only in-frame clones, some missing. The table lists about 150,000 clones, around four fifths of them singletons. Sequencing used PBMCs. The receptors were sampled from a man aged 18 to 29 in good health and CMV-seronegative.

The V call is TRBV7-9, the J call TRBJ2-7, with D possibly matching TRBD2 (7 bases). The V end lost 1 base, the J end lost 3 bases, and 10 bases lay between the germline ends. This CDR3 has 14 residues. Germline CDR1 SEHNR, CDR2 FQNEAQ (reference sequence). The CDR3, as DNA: TGTGCCAGCAGCTTAGAGGGAGGGGGCTACGAGCAGTACTTC. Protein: CASSLEGGGYEQYF.

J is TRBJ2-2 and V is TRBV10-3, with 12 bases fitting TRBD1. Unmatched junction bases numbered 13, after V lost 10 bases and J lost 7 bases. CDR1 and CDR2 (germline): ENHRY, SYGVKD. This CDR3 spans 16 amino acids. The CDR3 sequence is CATRAPGQGAGGELFF. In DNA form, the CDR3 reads TGTGCCACGCGTGCTCCGGGACAGGGGGCTGGCGGGGAGCTGTTTTTT.

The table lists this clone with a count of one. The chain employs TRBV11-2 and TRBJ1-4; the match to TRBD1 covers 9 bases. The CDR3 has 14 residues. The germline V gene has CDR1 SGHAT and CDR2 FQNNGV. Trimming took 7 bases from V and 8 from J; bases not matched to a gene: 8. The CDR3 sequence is CASNSGTGREKLFF. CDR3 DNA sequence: TGTGCCAGCAACTCCGGGACAGGGCGCGAAAAACTGTTTTTT.